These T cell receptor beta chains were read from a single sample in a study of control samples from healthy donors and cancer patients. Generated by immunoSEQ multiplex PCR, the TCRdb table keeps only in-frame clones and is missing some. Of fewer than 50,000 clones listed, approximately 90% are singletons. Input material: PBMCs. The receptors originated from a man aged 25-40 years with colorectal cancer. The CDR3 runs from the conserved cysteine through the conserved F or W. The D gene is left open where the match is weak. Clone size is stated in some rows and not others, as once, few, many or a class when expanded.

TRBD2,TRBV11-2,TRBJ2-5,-,TGTGCCAGCAGCGACAGGCCTACTAGCGGGGAAGAGACCCAGTACTTC,CASSDRPTSGEETQYF
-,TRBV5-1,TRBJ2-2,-,TGCGCCAGCAGCTTGGACCCCGCCGACGGAACCGGGGAGCTGTTTTTT,CASSLDPADGTGELFF
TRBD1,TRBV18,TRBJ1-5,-,TGTGCCAGCTCAGAGGGGGCATGGCCCCAGCATTTT,CASSEGAWPQHF
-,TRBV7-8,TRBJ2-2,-,TGTGCCAGCAGCTACGGGGGTGGACAAGTCACCGGGGAGCTGTTTTTT,CASSYGGGQVTGELFF
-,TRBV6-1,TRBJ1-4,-,TGTGCCAGCAGTGACCAAGAAAAACTGTTTTTT,CASSDQEKLFF
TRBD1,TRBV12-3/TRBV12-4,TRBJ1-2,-,TGTGCCAGCAGTCGACAGGGAAACTATGGCTACACCTTC,CASSRQGNYGYTF
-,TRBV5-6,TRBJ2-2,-,TGTGCCAGCAGCTTGGATCCTAACACCGGGGAGCTGTTTTTT,CASSLDPNTGELFF
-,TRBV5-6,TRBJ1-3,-,TGTGCCAGCAGCCCTTGGAGCACCCCTGGAAACACCATATATTTT,CASSPWSTPGNTIYF
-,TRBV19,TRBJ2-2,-,TGTGCCAGTAGTATAGTCACCGGGGAGCTGTTTTTT,CASSIVTGELFF
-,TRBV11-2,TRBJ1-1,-,TGTGCCAGCAGATACAATTGGGCCCAGAACACTGAAGCTTTCTTT,CASRYNWAQNTEAFF
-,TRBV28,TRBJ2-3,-,TGTGCCAGCAACACGCCCCAAACAGATACGCAGTATTTT,CASNTPQTDTQYF
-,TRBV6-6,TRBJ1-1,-,TGTGCCAGCAGTTCGACTCGAACAGGGAACACTGAAGCTTTCTTT,CASSSTRTGNTEAFF
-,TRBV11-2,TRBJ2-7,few,TGTGCCAGCAGCTCATCTTCCCCACAGAGTTGGGCTTTCTGGGAGCAGTACTTC,CASSSSSPQSWAFWEQYF
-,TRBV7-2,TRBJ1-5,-,TGTGCCAGCAGCTTAGTAGGTCAGCCCCAGCATTTT,CASSLVGQPQHF
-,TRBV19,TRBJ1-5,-,TGTGCCAGTACCCTGGGGGGGTTCGATCAGCCCCAGCATTTT,CASTLGGFDQPQHF
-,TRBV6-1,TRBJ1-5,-,TGTGCCAGCAGTTATCCCCAGGCGAATCAGCCCCAGCATTTT,CASSYPQANQPQHF
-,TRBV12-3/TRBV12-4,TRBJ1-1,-,TGTGCCAGCAGTTCCCAAAGTGAAGCTTTCTTT,CASSSQSEAFF
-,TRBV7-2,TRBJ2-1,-,TGTGCCAGCAGCCGGGGGGCCCTCTACAATGAGCAGTTCTTC,CASSRGALYNEQFF
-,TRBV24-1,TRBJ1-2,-,TGTGCCACCAGTGATTTGCAGGGGTATGGCTACACCTTC,CATSDLQGYGYTF
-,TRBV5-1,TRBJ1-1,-,TGCGCCAGCACCCCGACAGGTATGAACACTGAAGCTTTCTTT,CASTPTGMNTEAFF
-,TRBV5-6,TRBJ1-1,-,-,CASSVGPGQAFF
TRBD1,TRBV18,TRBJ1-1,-,TGTGCCAGCTCCCTACTCCGAGACAGGGCTATTGAAGCTTTCTTT,CASSLLRDRAIEAFF
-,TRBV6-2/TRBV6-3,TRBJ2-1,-,TGTGCCAGCAGTCGCGGAGAGGACAGAGATTACAATGAGCAGTTCTTC,CASSRGEDRDYNEQFF
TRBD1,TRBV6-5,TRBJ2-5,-,TGTGCCAGCAGAACCGGGACAGCCAGAGAGACCCAGTACTTC,CASRTGTARETQYF
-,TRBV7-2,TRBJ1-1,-,TGTGCCAGCAGCTCCAAAACGGGCCTCCGAGCTTTCTTT,CASSSKTGLRAFF